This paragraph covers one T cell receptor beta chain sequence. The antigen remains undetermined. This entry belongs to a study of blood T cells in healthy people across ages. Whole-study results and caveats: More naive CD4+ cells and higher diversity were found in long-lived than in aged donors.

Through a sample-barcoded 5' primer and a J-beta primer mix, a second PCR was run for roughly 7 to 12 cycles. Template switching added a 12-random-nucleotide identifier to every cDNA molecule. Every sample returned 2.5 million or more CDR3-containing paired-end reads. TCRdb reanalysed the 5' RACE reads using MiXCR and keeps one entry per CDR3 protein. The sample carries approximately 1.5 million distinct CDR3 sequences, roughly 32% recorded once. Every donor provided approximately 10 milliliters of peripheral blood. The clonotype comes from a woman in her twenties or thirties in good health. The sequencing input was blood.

CDR3 in DNA: TGTGCCAGCAGCAAATCAAGTTTCTTAGGGGCGAACACCGGGGAGCTGTTTTTT. This sequence encodes CASSKSSFLGANTGELFF. The chain uses TRBV21-1 and TRBJ2-2. TRBV21-1 is shown as a pseudogene. The CDR3 extends over 18 amino acids.